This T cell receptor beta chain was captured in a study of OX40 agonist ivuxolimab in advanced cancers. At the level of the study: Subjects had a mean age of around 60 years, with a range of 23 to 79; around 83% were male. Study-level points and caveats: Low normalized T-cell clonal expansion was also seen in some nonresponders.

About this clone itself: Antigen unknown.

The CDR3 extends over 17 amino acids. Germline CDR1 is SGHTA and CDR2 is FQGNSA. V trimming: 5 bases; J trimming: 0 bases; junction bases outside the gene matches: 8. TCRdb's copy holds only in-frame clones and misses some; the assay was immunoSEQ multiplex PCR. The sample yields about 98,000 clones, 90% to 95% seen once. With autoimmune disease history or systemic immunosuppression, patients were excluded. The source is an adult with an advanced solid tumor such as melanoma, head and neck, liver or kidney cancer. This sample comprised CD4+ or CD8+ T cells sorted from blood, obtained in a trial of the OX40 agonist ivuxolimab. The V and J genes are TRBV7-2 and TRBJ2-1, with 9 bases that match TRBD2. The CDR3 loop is CASSPKAGGSSYNEQFF. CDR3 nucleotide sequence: TGTGCCAGCAGCCCTAAGGCGGGAGGGAGCTCCTACAATGAGCAGTTCTTC.